These T cell receptor beta chains were read from a single sample in a study of blood T cell repertoires in COVID-19. Profiling relied on immunoSEQ multiplex PCR, and the TCRdb table lists in-frame clones only, not all of them. The sample lists 150,000 or so clones, over 80% occurring once. Specimen: PBMCs or T cells enriched from blood (not recorded which). The receptors here all came from a woman aged 60-75 years who had recovered from COVID-19. The CDR3 runs from the conserved cysteine through the conserved F or W. A D gene is named only where the DNA matches it firmly. A clone size is listed for some rows: how often the clone was seen (once, few, many), or a class if it is expanded.

cdr3_nt,cdr3_aa,clone_size,d_call,j_call,v_call
TGTGCCAGCAGTGAAGACAGCTACAATGAGCAGTTCTTC,CASSEDSYNEQFF,-,-,TRBJ2-1,TRBV5-5
TGTGCCAGCAGCGTACAGGCGACACCCCGATACGAGCAGTACTTC,CASSVQATPRYEQYF,-,-,TRBJ2-7,TRBV9
TGCGCCAGCAGCCCCGGGTACGAAGGTGGCAATCAGCCCCAGCATTTT,CASSPGYEGGNQPQHF,-,-,TRBJ1-5,TRBV5-1
TGTGCCAGCAGCCATAGGGACTACCGGACATTTGATACGCAGTATTTT,CASSHRDYRTFDTQYF,-,TRBD2,TRBJ2-3,TRBV11-2
TGTGCCAGCAGTCCCGGGACAGGCTATGGCTACACCTTC,CASSPGTGYGYTF,many,TRBD1,TRBJ1-2,TRBV27
TGTGCCAGCAGTTCTTGGACAGGGCGATCACCCCTCCACTTT,CASSSWTGRSPLHF,-,TRBD1,TRBJ1-6,TRBV27
TGTGCCATCAGTGACGGGGGAAACTCTGGAAACACCATATATTTT,CAISDGGNSGNTIYF,-,-,TRBJ1-3,TRBV10-3
TGTGCCAGCTCACCACCGACAGCCCAAACCTACGAGCAGTACTTC,CASSPPTAQTYEQYF,-,-,TRBJ2-7,TRBV18
TGTGCCAGCAGCTTATATGGGGACACCCTTTTT,CASSLYGDTLF,-,-,TRBJ1-4,TRBV7-6
TGTGCCAGCAGCTCAGGGGGCACTGGAAACACCATATATTTT,CASSSGGTGNTIYF,-,TRBD1,TRBJ1-3,TRBV7-8
TGCGCCAGCACGTGGACTAGCGGGAGCACAGATACGCAGTATTTT,CASTWTSGSTDTQYF,-,TRBD2,TRBJ2-3,TRBV5-1
TGTGCCAGCCTATCCCCGGGGGCCAAAAACATTCAGTACTTC,CASLSPGAKNIQYF,-,-,TRBJ2-4,TRBV2
TGTGCCAGTAAGGCGGCGGTATGGGGCTACACCTTC,CASKAAVWGYTF,-,-,TRBJ1-2,TRBV19
TGTGCCAGCAGTCTGCAGGCGCGCGAGCAGTACTTC,CASSLQAREQYF,-,-,TRBJ2-7,TRBV2
TGCGCCAGCTCCTTCGTAGAAGATACGCAGTATTTT,CASSFVEDTQYF,-,-,TRBJ2-3,TRBV5-1
TGTGCCAGCAGCGATGGGCTAGCGGGAGTTTACAATGAGCAGTTCTTC,CASSDGLAGVYNEQFF,-,TRBD2,TRBJ2-1,TRBV9
TGTGCCAGCACACTCGGACAGCCAAACACTGAAGCTTTCTTT,CASTLGQPNTEAFF,-,-,TRBJ1-1,TRBV7-9
TGTGCCAGCAGTAACCGACTGGGACTGTTTTTT,CASSNRLGLFF,-,-,TRBJ1-4,TRBV28
TGTGCCAGCAGCGTACAGGGGGCAAATTCACCCCTCCACTTT,CASSVQGANSPLHF,-,TRBD1,TRBJ1-6,TRBV9
TGTGCCACCAGCACGGGACAGGGTAGGAGCTCCTACAATGAGCAGTTCTTC,CATSTGQGRSSYNEQFF,-,TRBD1,TRBJ2-1,TRBV15